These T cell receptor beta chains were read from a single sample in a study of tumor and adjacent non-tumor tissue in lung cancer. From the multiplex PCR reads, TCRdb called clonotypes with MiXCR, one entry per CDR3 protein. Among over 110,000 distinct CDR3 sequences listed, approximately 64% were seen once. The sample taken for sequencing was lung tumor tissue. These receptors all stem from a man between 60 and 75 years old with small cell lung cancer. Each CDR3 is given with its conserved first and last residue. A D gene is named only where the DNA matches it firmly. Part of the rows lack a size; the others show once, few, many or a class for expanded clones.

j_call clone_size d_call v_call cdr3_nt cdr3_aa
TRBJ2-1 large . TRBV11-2 TGTGCCAGCAGCTTCGTGCTCAACAATGAGCAGTTCTTC CASSFVLNNEQFF
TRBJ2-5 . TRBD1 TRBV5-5 TGTACCAGCAGCGGACAGGGAAGAGAGACCCAGTACTTC CTSSGQGRETQYF
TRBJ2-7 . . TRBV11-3 TGTGCCAGCAGCCAACTATACGAGCAGTACTTC CASSQLYEQYF
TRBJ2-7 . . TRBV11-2 TGTGATAACAGCTTATTAAACGGGGTAGGGTACGAGCAGTACTTC CDNSLLNGVGYEQYF
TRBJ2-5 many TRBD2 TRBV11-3 TGTGCCAGCAGCTTAAGCGGGATCCAGGAGACCCAGTACTTC CASSLSGIQETQYF
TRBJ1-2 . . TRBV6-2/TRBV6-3 TGTGCCAGCAGTCACTCGATTGCTAACTATGGCTACACCTTC CASSHSIANYGYTF
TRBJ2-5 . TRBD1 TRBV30 TGTGCCTGGAATACAAGACTTCGACAGGGGGAGACCCAGTACTTC CAWNTRLRQGETQYF
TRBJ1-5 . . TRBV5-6 TGTGCGCAACTCGGCGGGGTGACGATAGGTCAGCCCCAGCATTTT CAQLGGVTIGQPQHF
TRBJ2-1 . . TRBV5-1 TGCGCCAGCAGCTTGGATGCAGGGGAATACAATGAGCAGTTCTTC CASSLDAGEYNEQFF
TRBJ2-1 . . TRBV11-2 TGTGCCAGCACCGCTAGCGCGGTATACAATGAGCAATTCTTC CASTASAVYNEQFF
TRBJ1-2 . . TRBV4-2 TGTGCCAACAGCCAAGATGGGGGAGTCGGCTATGGCTACACCTTC CANSQDGGVGYGYTF
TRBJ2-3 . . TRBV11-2 TGTGCCAGCAGCTTTGGGAGGCCGACAGGGACGCAGTATTTT CASSFGRPTGTQYF
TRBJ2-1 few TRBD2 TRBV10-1 TGCGCCAGCAGCCCCGACACTATAACTAGCGGGATTACCTACAATGAGCAGTTCTTC CASSPDTITSGITYNEQFF
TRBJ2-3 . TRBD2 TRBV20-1 TGCAGTGCTACACGACTAGCGGGCACAGATACGCTGTATTTT CSATRLAGTDTLYF
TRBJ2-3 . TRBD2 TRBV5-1 TGCGCCAGCAATTGGGGCGGGAGAGGGGCAGATACGCAGTATTTT CASNWGGRGADTQYF
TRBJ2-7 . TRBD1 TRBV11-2 TGTGCCAGCAGCAGGGGGCAGGCCTACGAGCAGTACTTC CASSRGQAYEQYF
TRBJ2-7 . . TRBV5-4 TGTGCCAGCCGCTTGGTCCGGGAGACGATCAGCGAGCAGTACTTC CASRLVRETISEQYF
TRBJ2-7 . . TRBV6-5 TGTGCCAGCAGTAGACTAGAGGGAGTACTCGAGCAGTACTTC CASSRLEGVLEQYF
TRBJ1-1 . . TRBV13 TGTGCCAGTAGGACTCGGGGAGGCATGACCACTGAAGCTTTCTTT CASRTRGGMTTEAFF
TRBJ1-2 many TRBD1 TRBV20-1 TGCAGTGCTCCCCGGACAGGGGGGAACTATGGCTACACCTTC CSAPRTGGNYGYTF
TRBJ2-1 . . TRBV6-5 TGTGCCAGCAGTTGCTCGCCAGGAGCTCCCAATGAGCAGTTCTTC CASSCSPGAPNEQFF
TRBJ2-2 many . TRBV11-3 TGTGCCAGCAGCTCAGTACGGGTCACCGGGGAGCTGTTTTTT CASSSVRVTGELFF
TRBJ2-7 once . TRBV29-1 TGCAGCGGTGTAGCTGTGATCTCCTACGAGCAGTACTTC CSGVAVISYEQYF
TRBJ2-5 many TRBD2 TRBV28 TGTGCCAGCAGTTCCCCCGGGACTAGTGAGACCCAGTACTTC CASSSPGTSETQYF
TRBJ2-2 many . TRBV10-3 TGTGCCATCCGCCCGGGGGCCGGGGAGCTGTTTTTT CAIRPGAGELFF
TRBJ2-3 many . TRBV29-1 TGCAGCTTCCATGGACTACAAAACACAGATACGCAGTATTTT CSFHGLQNTDTQYF
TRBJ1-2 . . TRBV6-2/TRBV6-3 TGTGCCAGCAGTTTTTGGACGGGGGTGGAAGGCTACACCTTC CASSFWTGVEGYTF
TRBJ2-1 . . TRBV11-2 TGTGCCAGCAGCTCAAGAGGGGCAGGAGTGGGCAGTGAGCAGTTCTTC CASSSRGAGVGSEQFF
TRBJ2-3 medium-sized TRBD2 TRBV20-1 TGCAGTGCTAGTCCCAGCGGGAGGGATACGCAGTATTTT CSASPSGRDTQYF
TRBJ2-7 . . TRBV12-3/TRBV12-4 TGTGCCAGCAGTCCCGTAGCGAGGGTGGAGTACGAGCAGTGCTTC CASSPVARVEYEQCF
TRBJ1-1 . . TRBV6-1 TGTGCCAGCACCCATAGGGGGGTTTGTAGTACTGAAGCTTTCTTT CASTHRGVCSTEAFF
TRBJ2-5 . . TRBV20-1 TGCAGTACTAGAAGAGAGACCCAGTATTTC CSTRRETQYF
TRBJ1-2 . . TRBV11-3 TGTGCCAGCAGCTTCTGGATAGGGCGTCGCTCCTTC CASSFWIGRRSF
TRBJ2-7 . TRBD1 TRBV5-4 TGTGCCAACAGCCGCCAGACAGGGGGTTCCCAAGAGCAGTACTTC CANSRQTGGSQEQYF
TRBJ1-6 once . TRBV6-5 TGTGCCACCAGTTACGGTGTTGGGGGGCTTAATTTACCCCTCCACTTT CATSYGVGGLNLPLHF
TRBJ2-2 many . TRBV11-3 TGTGCCAGCAGCCCGAGGACAGCTTCATCCGGGGAGCTGTTTTTT CASSPRTASSGELFF
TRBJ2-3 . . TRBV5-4 TGTGCCAGTAGCTCGCGACTAGGGACCCTCGAAGGCAATCCCGGTACGCAGTATTTT CASSSRLGTLEGNPGTQYF
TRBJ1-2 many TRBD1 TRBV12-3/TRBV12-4 TGTGCCAGCAGTTTAGCCTGGGACAGGCTCTATGGCTACACCTTC CASSLAWDRLYGYTF
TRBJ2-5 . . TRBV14 TGTACCAGCAGTTTTGGGGAGACCCAGTACTTC CTSSFGETQYF
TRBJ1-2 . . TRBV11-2 TGTGCCAGCAGCTGGTCGGAGGGCATAGGCTATGGCTACACCTTC CASSWSEGIGYGYTF
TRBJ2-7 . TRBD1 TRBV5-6 TGTGCCAGCCGTCACAGGGGGCGGACCTACGAGCAGTACTTC CASRHRGRTYEQYF
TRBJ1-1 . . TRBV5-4 TGTGCCAGCAGCTTATCGGTCGAACCGGGTGCAGACGCTGAAGCTTTCTTT CASSLSVEPGADAEAFF